This TCR beta chain was captured in a study of CD8 T cells in Susac syndrome (dated by TCRdb to the late 2010s). With regard to the full study: Repertoire sequencing was used to test whether CD8+ T cell activation and differentiation in Susac syndrome was antigen driven. The study at large found these results: The number of individuals in the TCR sequencing and HLA analysis was recognized as being relatively small.

RNA was extracted using the RNeasy kit, and about 0.5 to 1 ug of the RNA was reverse transcribed with random hexamers. The immunoSEQ multiplex PCR assay, covering 54 Vbeta and 13 Jbeta segments, was used to amplify TCR beta CDR3 regions. PCR amplification bias was corrected using a synthetic template baseline for primer optimization and computational correction. Concerning the study's data processing: Only productive sequences were kept, with reads annotated to V, D and J genes according to IMGT and analyzed in immunoSEQ Analyzer. To calculate clonality, Shannon entropy was normalized by log2 of the number of productive unique sequences and then subtracted from one. Public and private clones were assessed among the 100 most prevalent clones of each patient and control. Clones were defined as Susac-specific when absent from the healthy and MS cohorts, from 1,000 to 1,100 published viral clones and from other ImmuneACCESS disease sequences. TCRdb took the public reads, trimmed them with fastp at Q25, ran MiXCR for clone calling and kept in-frame beta chains. Rows are combined by CDR3 protein, so each entry shows the most common genes and DNA. The V and J calls and clone size are TCRdb's, not the authors'. The sample table contains approximately 180,000 distinct CDR3 sequences; only one count was recorded for approximately 96% of them. Roughly 0.095% of the sample goes to the ten largest clones.

From a lookup of the germline V gene, CDR1 and CDR2 are MNHEY and SVGEGT. V has 7 bases trimmed and J has 4 bases trimmed; junction bases matching no gene number 17. Spanning cysteine to phenylalanine, the CDR3 consists of 17 amino acids. CDR3 DNA only is kept here, 51 bases in frame from base 1. Notes on this clonotype: The antigen it recognizes is unknown. No base qualities exist here, and no much larger clone lies one base off it.

High-throughput TCR beta sequencing profiled peripheral blood CD8+ and CD4+ T cells from healthy donors, Susac syndrome patients and multiple sclerosis patients. Multiple sclerosis controls were treatment-naive patients with stable or active relapsing-remitting disease fulfilling revised McDonald criteria. Bulk CD8+ and CD4+ T cells were purified by magnetic negative isolation, while CD8+ TEMRA cells were enriched using FACS. Blood was drawn into EDTA tubes, processed within 24 hours, and PBMCs were isolated by density gradient centrifugation. PBMCs destined for TCR sequencing were cryopreserved in liquid nitrogen and later thawed in a 37 °C water bath. The sorted or isolated CD4+, CD8+ and CD8+ TEMRA cells reached a purity of at least 90%.

The sequenced sample was CD4+ T cells from PBMCs. The sequence was obtained from a human donor with multiple sclerosis. Recombination joined TRBV6-2 or TRBV6-3 with TRBJ1-2, with 8 middle bases fitting TRBD1. DNA sequence: TGTGCCAGCACCTGGGAGGCAGGGGGCGGTTTCGTCTATGGCTACACCTTC. This is translated as CASTWEAGGGFVYGYTF.